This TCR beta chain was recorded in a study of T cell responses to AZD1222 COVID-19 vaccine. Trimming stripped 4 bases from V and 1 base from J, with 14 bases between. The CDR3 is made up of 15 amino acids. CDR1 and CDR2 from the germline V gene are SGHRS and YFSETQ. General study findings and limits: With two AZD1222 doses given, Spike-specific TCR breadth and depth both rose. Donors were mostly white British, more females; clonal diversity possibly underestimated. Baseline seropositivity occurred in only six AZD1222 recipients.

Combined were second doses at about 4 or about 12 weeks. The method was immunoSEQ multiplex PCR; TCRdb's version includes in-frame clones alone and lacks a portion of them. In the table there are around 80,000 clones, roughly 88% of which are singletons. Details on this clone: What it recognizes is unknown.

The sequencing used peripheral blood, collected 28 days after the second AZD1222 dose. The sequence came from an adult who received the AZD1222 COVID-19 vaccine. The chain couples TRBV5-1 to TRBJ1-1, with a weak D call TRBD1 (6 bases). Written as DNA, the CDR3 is TGCGCCAGCAGCGGCGGGACATTTGGGAACACTGAAGCTTTCTTT. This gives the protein CASSGGTFGNTEAFF.